This T cell receptor (beta chain) is drawn from a study of blood T cells in healthy people across ages. Then a second PCR, running about 7 to 11 cycles, was carried out with a sample-barcoded 5' primer and a J-beta primer mix. TCRdb redid the calling of the 5' RACE reads with MiXCR, one entry per CDR3 protein. The table records about 1.5 million distinct CDR3 sequences, 35% to 45% of them present only once. The CDR3 covers 16 residues. After removal of 6 bases from V and 5 bases from J, the junction contained 11 bases not matched to a gene. Germline values: CDR1 MNHEY, CDR2 SVGEGT. A word on this clonotype: What it binds is unknown.

Study results and limitations: There were more naive CD4+ cells and higher diversity in long-lived donors than in aged donors.

This chain joins TRBV6-2 or TRBV6-3 and TRBJ2-1, with 9 bases aligning to TRBD1. The sample consisted of blood. The TCR originated in a woman between 18 and 29 years old in good health. CDR3 sequence (DNA): TGTGCCAGCAGGCCGACCGGGACAGGGTTAAACAATGAGCAGTTCTTC. Its translation: CASRPTGTGLNNEQFF.